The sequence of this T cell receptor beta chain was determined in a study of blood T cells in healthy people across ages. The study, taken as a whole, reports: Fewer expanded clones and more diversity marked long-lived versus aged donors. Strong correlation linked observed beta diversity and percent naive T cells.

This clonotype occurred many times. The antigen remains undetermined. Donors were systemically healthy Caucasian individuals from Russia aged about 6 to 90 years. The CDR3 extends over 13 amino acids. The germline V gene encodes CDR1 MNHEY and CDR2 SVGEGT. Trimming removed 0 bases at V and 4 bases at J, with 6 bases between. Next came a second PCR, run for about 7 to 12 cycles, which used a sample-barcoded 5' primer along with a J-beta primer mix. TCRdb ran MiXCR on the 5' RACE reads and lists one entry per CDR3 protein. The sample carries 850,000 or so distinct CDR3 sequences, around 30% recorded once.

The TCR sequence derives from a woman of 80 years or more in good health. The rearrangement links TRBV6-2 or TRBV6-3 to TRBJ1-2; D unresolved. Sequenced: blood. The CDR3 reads CASSYSGSYGYTF. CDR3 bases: TGTGCCAGCAGTTACTCCGGAAGCTATGGCTACACCTTC.